A selection of T cell receptor beta chains follows, all from one sample in a study of CD4+ T cells in melanoma. Generated by immunoSEQ multiplex PCR, the TCRdb table keeps only in-frame clones and is missing some. The sample carries 9,900 or so clones, 55% to 75% recorded once. Sequencing input: cells from a culture (not recorded whether cultured in vitro). All receptors derive from a human donor with melanoma. Both conserved end residues are part of each CDR3. The order of the fields is J gene, clone size, V gene, D gene, CDR3 protein, CDR3 DNA. The D gene is left open where the match is weak. Clone sizes are given selectively: once, few, many, or a class where the clone is expanded.

j_gene: TRBJ2-1
abundance: .
v_gene: TRBV7-2
d_gene: TRBD2
CDR3aa: CASSLYAATSGYNEQFF
CDR3nt: TGTGCCAGCAGCTTATACGCGGCGACTAGCGGTTACAATGAGCAGTTCTTC

j_gene: TRBJ2-5
abundance: .
v_gene: TRBV7-2
d_gene: .
CDR3aa: CASSLITETQYF
CDR3nt: TGTGCCAGCAGCTTAATTACGGAGACCCAGTACTTC

j_gene: TRBJ2-7
abundance: .
v_gene: TRBV5-1
d_gene: .
CDR3aa: CASRPVMGYEQYF
CDR3nt: TGCGCCAGCCGCCCGGTGATGGGCTACGAGCAGTACTTC

j_gene: TRBJ1-1
abundance: .
v_gene: TRBV27
d_gene: .
CDR3aa: CASSLFRGRTEAFF
CDR3nt: TGTGCCAGCAGTTTATTCAGGGGCCGTACTGAAGCTTTCTTT

j_gene: TRBJ2-1
abundance: .
v_gene: TRBV5-1
d_gene: .
CDR3aa: CASSLFPLGQGGEQFF
CDR3nt: TGCGCCAGCAGCTTGTTCCCTCTAGGCCAGGGCGGTGAGCAGTTCTTC

j_gene: TRBJ1-1
abundance: .
v_gene: TRBV6-5
d_gene: .
CDR3aa: CASSSGRNTEAFF
CDR3nt: TGTGCCAGCAGTTCGGGGAGGAACACTGAAGCTTTCTTT

j_gene: TRBJ2-5
abundance: .
v_gene: TRBV2
d_gene: .
CDR3aa: CASGLKETQYF
CDR3nt: TGTGCCAGCGGATTAAAGGAGACCCAGTACTTC

j_gene: TRBJ1-4
abundance: .
v_gene: TRBV5-1
d_gene: .
CDR3aa: CASSLAHQGHEKLFF
CDR3nt: TGCGCCAGCAGCTTGGCCCACCAAGGACACGAAAAACTGTTTTTT

j_gene: TRBJ1-4
abundance: .
v_gene: TRBV5-1
d_gene: .
CDR3aa: CASSIGTVATNEKLFF
CDR3nt: TGCGCCAGCAGCATCGGGACGGTTGCAACTAATGAAAAACTGTTTTTT

j_gene: TRBJ2-7
abundance: .
v_gene: TRBV6-1
d_gene: .
CDR3aa: CASSEGYEQYF
CDR3nt: TGTGCCAGCAGTGAAGGGTACGAGCAGTACTTC

j_gene: TRBJ2-1
abundance: .
v_gene: TRBV20-1
d_gene: .
CDR3aa: CSVAEQFF
CDR3nt: TGCAGTGTGGCGGAGCAGTTCTTC

j_gene: TRBJ1-2
abundance: .
v_gene: TRBV6-5
d_gene: .
CDR3aa: CASSRVTGSGGYTF
CDR3nt: TGTGCCAGCAGCCGTGTAACGGGTTCTGGTGGCTACACCTTC

j_gene: TRBJ1-4
abundance: .
v_gene: TRBV4-1
d_gene: .
CDR3aa: CASSQERRDIDEKLFF
CDR3nt: TGCGCCAGCAGCCAAGAACGCCGGGACATCGATGAAAAACTGTTTTTT

j_gene: TRBJ1-1
abundance: few
v_gene: TRBV29-1
d_gene: .
CDR3aa: CSVQQGISEAFF
CDR3nt: TGCAGCGTTCAACAGGGTATCTCTGAAGCTTTCTTT

j_gene: TRBJ2-7
abundance: .
v_gene: TRBV15
d_gene: TRBD2
CDR3aa: CATSQLGASGGAYEQYF
CDR3nt: TGTGCCACCAGCCAACTGGGGGCGAGCGGGGGGGCATACGAGCAGTACTTC

j_gene: TRBJ1-5
abundance: .
v_gene: TRBV5-5
d_gene: .
CDR3aa: CASSTLGQGNQPQHF
CDR3nt: TGTGCCAGCAGTACCCTGGGTCAAGGCAATCAGCCCCAGCATTTT

j_gene: TRBJ2-3
abundance: .
v_gene: TRBV7-3
d_gene: TRBD2
CDR3aa: CASSLYGGTTPDTQYF
CDR3nt: TGTGCCAGCAGCCTCTATGGGGGGACTACCCCAGATACGCAGTATTTT

j_gene: TRBJ2-7
abundance: .
v_gene: TRBV10-3
d_gene: TRBD2
CDR3aa: CAITRTTSGVTYEQYF
CDR3nt: TGTGCCATCACCCGGACGACTAGCGGGGTCACCTACGAGCAGTACTTC

j_gene: TRBJ2-5
abundance: once
v_gene: TRBV5-4
d_gene: TRBD2
CDR3aa: CASSSSGGYQETQYF
CDR3nt: TGTGCCAGCAGCTCTAGCGGGGGATACCAAGAGACCCAGTACTTC

j_gene: TRBJ2-1
abundance: .
v_gene: TRBV5-1
d_gene: .
CDR3aa: CASSLIPGQGNEQFF
CDR3nt: TGCGCCAGCAGCTTAATCCCGGGCCAAGGGAATGAGCAGTTCTTC

j_gene: TRBJ2-2
abundance: .
v_gene: TRBV5-1
d_gene: .
CDR3aa: CASSLSANTGELFF
CDR3nt: TGCGCCAGCAGCTTGTCGGCGAACACCGGGGAGCTGTTTTTT

j_gene: TRBJ2-3
abundance: .
v_gene: TRBV27
d_gene: .
CDR3aa: CASSFPRGAGTDTQYF
CDR3nt: TGTGCCAGCAGTTTCCCAAGGGGGGCTGGCACAGATACGCAGTATTTT

j_gene: TRBJ1-3
abundance: .
v_gene: TRBV7-8
d_gene: TRBD1
CDR3aa: CASSPRRDRDRSGNTIYF
CDR3nt: TGTGCCAGCAGCCCCAGGAGGGACAGGGATCGGTCTGGAAACACCATATATTTT

j_gene: TRBJ2-7
abundance: .
v_gene: TRBV6-1
d_gene: .
CDR3aa: CASSQRDLREQYF
CDR3nt: TGTGCCAGCAGCCAACGAGATCTTAGGGAGCAGTACTTC

j_gene: TRBJ2-2
abundance: .
v_gene: TRBV5-1
d_gene: .
CDR3aa: CASSLVPGSGELFF
CDR3nt: TGCGCCAGCAGCTTGGTGCCAGGGTCCGGGGAGCTGTTTTTT

j_gene: TRBJ2-1
abundance: .
v_gene: TRBV5-1
d_gene: TRBD2
CDR3aa: CASSLKLLAVSYNEQFF
CDR3nt: TGCGCCAGCAGCTTGAAGCTTCTAGCGGTTTCCTACAATGAGCAGTTCTTC

j_gene: TRBJ1-5
abundance: .
v_gene: TRBV6-1
d_gene: .
CDR3aa: CASSEDTLRRPQHF
CDR3nt: TGTGCCAGCAGTGAAGATACCTTACGTCGGCCCCAGCATTTT

j_gene: TRBJ1-1
abundance: .
v_gene: TRBV10-3
d_gene: .
CDR3aa: CAIRTEGTEAFF
CDR3nt: TGTGCCATCAGGACCGAGGGCACTGAAGCTTTCTTT

j_gene: TRBJ1-1
abundance: .
v_gene: TRBV6-6
d_gene: TRBD1
CDR3aa: CASSGQGKNTEAFF
CDR3nt: TGTGCCAGCAGTGGACAGGGAAAGAACACTGAAGCTTTCTTT

j_gene: TRBJ1-2
abundance: .
v_gene: TRBV11-2
d_gene: .
CDR3aa: CASSLVGGNYGYTF
CDR3nt: TGTGCCAGCAGCTTAGTCGGGGGGAACTATGGCTACACCTTC